The text below deals with one T cell receptor (beta chain). The antigen is not known. The source of the sample is a study of tumor and adjacent non-tumor tissue in lung cancer. Study-wide context: Stage I to III disease affected 9 to 10 men and about five women aged roughly 31 to 85.

Regarding the study as a whole: Shorter survival was associated with higher TCR diversity in tumors. Top 100 clones took a larger repertoire share in normal lung.

Three rounds of nested PCR, following a modified ARM-PCR protocol, produced the TCRbeta library. In TCRdb, the multiplex PCR reads were re-called with MiXCR into one record per CDR3 protein. Among 80,000 or so distinct CDR3 sequences listed, 80% to 90% were seen once. RNA was extracted from bulk tissue without any cell sorting. The normal lung tissue was taken more than 3 cm from the tumor edge. Donors were chemotherapy-naive, newly diagnosed lung cancer surgical patients in China, August–late 2014. The receptor was isolated from a man aged 55 to 69 with non-small cell lung cancer. Sequencing used distant non-tumor lung tissue.

This CDR3 reads CASNRTVGPYNEQFF. The DNA for the CDR3 is TGCGCCAGCAACCGCACAGTGGGCCCCTACAATGAGCAGTTCTTC. J is TRBJ2-1 and V is TRBV5-1; no firm D call. This CDR3 region has 15 residues. Trimming took off 6 bases at V and 2 bases at J, with 15 bases between the two ends. CDR1 and CDR2 (germline): SGHRS, YFSETQ. Full variable domain (outside the CDR3, taken from reference TRBV5-1 and TRBJ2-1): KAGVTQTPRYLIKTRGQQVTLSCSPISGHRSVSWYQQTPGQGLQFLFEYFSETQRNKGNFPGRFSGRQFSNSRSEMNVSTLELGDSALYLCASNRTVGPYNEQFFGPGTRLTVL.